What follows are 25 T cell receptor beta chains derived from one specimen sequenced in a study of blood T cell repertoires in COVID-19. Produced via immunoSEQ multiplex PCR; TCRdb's table is partial and in-frame only. The table has 130,000 to 150,000 clones, 70% to 90% seen once. Sequencing was performed on peripheral blood. These receptor sequences come from a human donor with acute or convalescent COVID-19. The donor label of this sample is uncertain.

The sample holds one count of this clone. V usage is TRBV2 and J usage is TRBJ2-7; D is unclear. Per germline, CDR1 SNHLY and CDR2 FYNNEI. V lost 3 bases to trimming and J lost 4 bases, with 4 bases between them. This CDR3 is 11 amino acids long. The CDR3 bases are TGTGCCAGCAGTGAGGAGTACGAGCAGTACGTC. Translated, it gives CASSEEYEQYV.

V usage is TRBV7-2 and J usage is TRBJ1-1; D is uncertain. Per germline, CDR1 SGHTA and CDR2 FQGNSA. The ends were cut back, 0 bases at V and 0 bases at J, with 8 bases in the middle. This CDR3 contains 15 residues. The chain's CDR3 is CASSLASGLNTEAFF. CDR3 DNA sequence: TGTGCCAGCAGCTTAGCTAGCGGGCTGAACACTGAAGCTTTCTTT.

The J gene is TRBJ1-1, the V gene TRBV6-5, with D tentatively TRBD1 (5 bases). Between the trimmed V and J ends, which lost 7 bases and 6 bases, there was a span of 18 bases. Germline lookup yields CDR1 MNHEY and CDR2 SVGAGI. The CDR3 sequence is 14 residues long. CDR3 region: CASTKTRESAEAFF. CDR3 nucleotide sequence: TGTGCCAGCACCAAAACCAGGGAATCCGCTGAAGCTTTCTTT.

This chain connects TRBV5-5 to TRBJ2-2; D ambiguous. The CDR3 runs to 15 residues. CDR1 SGHKS and CDR2 YYEKEE come from the germline V gene (reference sequence). V gave up 0 bases and J gave up 0 bases, with 6 bases separating them. This CDR3 reads CASSLVTANTGELFF. The CDR3 nucleotides read TGTGCCAGCAGCTTGGTAACAGCGAACACCGGGGAGCTGTTTTTT.

CDR3 nucleotide sequence: TGTGCCAGCAGGAAACGGACAGGGGGCTCCTACGAGCAGTACTTC. Amino acids: CASRKRTGGSYEQYF. The chain combines TRBV5-4 with TRBJ2-7, with 10 bases that match TRBD1. The CDR3 spans 15 residues. Germline CDR1 SGHNT, CDR2 YYREEE (reference sequence). V shed 5 bases and J 0 bases; nucleotides not matched to a gene: 5.

The chain links TRBV7-2 to TRBJ2-1, with D perhaps TRBD2 (5 bases). Germline V gene data show CDR1 as SGHTA and CDR2 as FQGNSA. Trimming removed 1 base from V and 9 bases from J, with 19 bases in between. The CDR3 totals 16 residues. The CDR3 loop reads CASSLDPVATMGEQFF. Written as DNA, the CDR3 is TGTGCCAGCAGCTTAGACCCGGTAGCGACCATGGGTGAGCAGTTCTTC.

The CDR3 coding sequence is TGTGCCAGCAGCCAAGGTGGTCAGGGTGAAAACTATGGCTACACCTTC. Its protein product is CASSQGGQGENYGYTF. The chain combines TRBV4-2 with TRBJ1-2, with TRBD1 as a possible D gene (5 bases). Trimming shortened V by 1 base and J by 2 bases, and 14 bases separated the two germline ends. The germline V gene encodes CDR1 LGHNA and CDR2 YNFKEQ. CDR3 size: 16 residues.

The gene calls are TRBV5-1 and TRBJ2-5, with D possibly being TRBD1 (6 bases). This CDR3 is built from 13 residues. The germline V gene has CDR1 SGHRS and CDR2 YFSETQ. Trimming took 2 bases from V and 5 from J, leaving 10 bases between them. The CDR3 here is CASSFEGEETQYF. DNA of the CDR3: TGCGCCAGCAGCTTCGAGGGGGAGGAGACCCAGTACTTC.

This chain uses TRBV29-1 with TRBJ2-2; TRBD2 might be the D (5 bases). The germline V gene has CDR1 SQVTM and CDR2 ANQGSEA. V lost 5 bases and J 0 bases, leaving 19 bases between the germline ends. This CDR3 has 17 residues. The CDR3 loop is CSVKLGIITSNTGELFF. The CDR3 coding sequence is TGCAGCGTTAAACTAGGCATAATTACTTCGAACACCGGGGAGCTGTTTTTT.

The chain combines TRBV5-6 with TRBJ2-1; possibly TRBD2 for D (6 bases). The CDR3 has 14 residues. Germline V gene lookup returns CDR1 SGHDT and CDR2 YYEEEE. V lost 2 bases to trimming and J lost 7 bases, with 13 bases between them. The CDR3 nucleotides read TGTGCCAGCAGCTTTTACGGGCGGGGTAATGAGCAGTTCTTC. Amino acid sequence: CASSFYGRGNEQFF.

The chain combines TRBV2 with TRBJ2-3; 8 nucleotides agree with TRBD2. Trimming removed 6 bases from V and 2 bases from J; junction bases left unmatched: 7. This CDR3 has 15 amino acids. Germline V gene sequence: CDR1 SNHLY, CDR2 FYNNEI. This CDR3 reads CASRVAGPPTDTQYF. The CDR3 DNA reads TGTGCCAGCAGAGTAGCGGGACCCCCCACAGATACGCAGTATTTT.

The V and J genes are TRBV6-5 and TRBJ1-2; D is uncertain. CDR3 length: 16 residues. The V gene lost 0 bases and the J gene lost 2 bases, with 13 bases spanning the gap. Germline V gene data show CDR1 as MNHEY and CDR2 as SVGAGI. The DNA of the CDR3 is TGTGCCAGCAGTTACTCATTAGAGGGTACAAACTATGGCTACACCTTC. Translation: CASSYSLEGTNYGYTF.

The genes are TRBV11-2 and TRBJ1-4; D possibly corresponds to TRBD1 (5 bases). Germline-derived CDR1 and CDR2 are SGHAT and FQNNGV. With 1 base removed from V and 8 bases from J, the gap between germline ends came to 11 bases. This CDR3 has 14 amino acids. The CDR3 is CASSLGQGQEKLFF. The CDR3 nucleotides read TGTGCCAGCAGCTTAGGGCAGGGTCAAGAAAAACTGTTTTTT.

The chain is built from TRBV2 and TRBJ1-2; a weak D match, TRBD1 (5 bases). The V and J ends lost 7 bases and 4 bases respectively, with 16 bases between them. The germline gives CDR1 SNHLY, CDR2 FYNNEI. This CDR3 is 14 amino acids long. In nucleotides, the CDR3 is TGTGCCAGCATTGTGACACAGGCTTCCTATGGCTACACCTTC. Its translation is CASIVTQASYGYTF. Full variable domain (missing parts from reference TRBV2 and TRBJ1-2): EPEVTQTPSHQVTQMGQEVILRCVPISNHLYFYWYRQILGQKVEFLVSFYNNEISEKSEIFDDQFSVERPDGSNFTLKIRSTKLEDSAMYFCASIVTQASYGYTFGSGTRLTVV.

This clone was seen just once. J is TRBJ2-5 and V is TRBV5-1; no firm D call. The CDR3 spans 13 residues. Germline V lookup: CDR1 SGHRS, CDR2 YFSETQ. V lost 5 bases and J 4 bases, leaving 12 bases between the germline ends. The CDR3 nucleotides are TGCGCCAGCAGTCATGACACTGGAGAGACCCAGTACTTC. It codes for CASSHDTGETQYF.

V usage is TRBV30 and J usage is TRBJ2-7; 8 nucleotides align to TRBD1. The CDR3 runs 12 residues. The V gene's germline CDR1 is GTSNPN and CDR2 SVGIG (reference sequence). Written as DNA, the CDR3 is TGTGCATACGGACAGGGTTCCTACGAGCAGTACGTC. Residues: CAYGQGSYEQYV.

The genes are TRBV28 and TRBJ1-1, with 10 positions matching TRBD1. This CDR3 region has 17 residues. CDR1 MDHEN and CDR2 SYDVKM come from the germline V gene. V shed 8 bases, J shed 0 bases, and the junction held 12 bases outside the gene matches. The CDR3 DNA is TGTGCCAGCGGAGCCCTCGGACAGGGGGTAATGAACACTGAAGCTTTCTTT. This encodes CASGALGQGVMNTEAFF.

The chain carries TRBV10-3 and TRBJ2-5; the match to TRBD1 covers 9 bases. Trimming removed 11 bases from V and 4 bases from J; junction bases left unmatched: 11. The CDR3 runs 14 residues. From germline, CDR1 is ENHRY and CDR2 SYGVKD. CDR3 in DNA: TGTGCCGAATGGCCGGGACAGGGCACAGAGACCCAGTACTTC. It yields the protein CAEWPGQGTETQYF.

J is TRBJ2-1 and V is TRBV7-3; TRBD2 matches 10 bases. Germline V CDR1 and CDR2: SGHTA, FQGTGA. This CDR3 region has 15 residues. V trimming: 1 base; J trimming: 9 bases; junction bases outside the gene matches: 6. The CDR3 sequence: CASSLRASGSPEQFF. The CDR3 region has the DNA TGTGCCAGCAGCTTAAGGGCTAGCGGGAGTCCTGAGCAGTTCTTC. Variable domain in full (rest from reference TRBV7-3 and TRBJ2-1): GAGVSQTPSNKVTEKGKYVELRCDPISGHTALYWYRQSLGQGPEFLIYFQGTGAADDSGLPNDRFFAVRPEGSVSTLKIQRTERGDSAVYLCASSLRASGSPEQFFGPGTRLTVL.

This clone was seen only once. The chain combines TRBV30 with TRBJ2-5; D gene unclear. Looked up from germline, CDR1 is GTSNPN and CDR2 is SVGIG (reference sequence). CDR3 length: 15 amino acids. Trimming took 1 base from V and 0 from J, leaving 12 bases between them. The DNA of the CDR3 is TGTGCCTGGAGTGGTGCGCCGGTGGACCAAGAGACCCAGTACTTC. Its translation: CAWSGAPVDQETQYF.

This clone was seen more than once but under ten times. The chain links TRBV10-3 to TRBJ1-1; 8 bases agree with TRBD1. The CDR3 has 12 amino acids. Germline CDR1 reads ENHRY; CDR2 reads SYGVKD. The J segment lost 11 bases and the V segment lost 5 bases, leaving 7 bases of the junction unmatched. The CDR3 spells CAISKEQGGAFF. The CDR3 nucleotides read TGTGCCATCAGTAAGGAACAGGGGGGTGCTTTCTTT.

V is TRBV2 and J is TRBJ2-2; 11 bases align to TRBD1. The germline V gene encodes CDR1 SNHLY and CDR2 FYNNEI. The CDR3 consists of 15 residues. With V trimmed by 11 bases and J by 3 bases, 8 bases remained unmatched. The CDR3: CALSGTGGDTGELFF. The CDR3 region has the DNA TGTGCCCTATCCGGGACAGGGGGTGACACCGGGGAGCTGTTTTTT. Based on the CDR3 plus reference TRBV2 and TRBJ2-2, the full variable domain is EPEVTQTPSHQVTQMGQEVILRCVPISNHLYFYWYRQILGQKVEFLVSFYNNEISEKSEIFDDQFSVERPDGSNFTLKIRSTKLEDSAMYFCALSGTGGDTGELFFGEGSRLTVL.

The rearrangement links TRBV5-6 to TRBJ2-3, with D possibly being TRBD1 (5 bases). CDR3 length: 15 residues. V lost 2 bases, J lost 0 bases, and 10 bases lay in between. CDR1 and CDR2 from the germline V gene are SGHDT and YYEEEE. The chain's CDR3 is CASSFRQGSTDTQYF. The CDR3 bases are TGTGCCAGCAGCTTTAGGCAGGGAAGCACAGATACGCAGTATTTT.

This clone was seen only a few times. This chain uses TRBV10-3 with TRBJ2-3; possibly TRBD2 for D (6 bases). Trimming removed 0 bases from V and 0 bases from J, with 7 bases in between. CDR1 and CDR2 (germline): ENHRY, SYGVKD. The CDR3 has 15 amino acids. The CDR3: CAISESAGSTDTQYF. The CDR3 nucleotides read TGTGCCATCAGTGAGTCAGCGGGTAGCACAGATACGCAGTATTTT.

V is TRBV24-1 and J is TRBJ1-1; 8 bases fit TRBD1. The V segment lost 5 bases and the J segment 8 bases; nucleotides outside the gene matches: 6. CDR3 length: 13 amino acids. CDR1 KGHDR and CDR2 SFDVKD come from the germline V gene. The CDR3 is CATSGGQGTEAFF. CDR3 bases: TGTGCCACCAGTGGTGGACAGGGAACCGAAGCTTTCTTT.